The text below deals with one T cell receptor beta chain. Regions amplified from RNA transcripts were the TCR beta CDR3 regions. The HTBI primer set served for first-round RT-PCR of the TCR CDR3. A single record per CDR3 protein comes from TCRdb applying MiXCR to the multiplex PCR reads. The sample yields about 98,000 distinct CDR3 sequences, 35% to 45% seen once. The data derive from a study of T cells in Graves' hyperthyroidism and ophthalmopathy. The CDR3 has 14 residues. Per the germline V gene, CDR1 is SGHAT and CDR2 is FQNNGV. V lost 1 base and J lost 2, with 9 bases in between. Patients showing uncontrolled infection, other autoimmune disease, pregnancy or lactation were ineligible. Diagnosis rested on symptoms, serum thyroxine and TRAb, thyroid ultrasound, and orbital computed tomography.

The chain has TRBV11-2 and TRBJ2-7, with D possibly TRBD1 on 6 matching bases. The receptor comes from a woman aged 25 to 45 with Graves' hyperthyroidism. Sequenced input: peripheral blood or thyroid tissue (not recorded which). CDR3 nucleotide sequence: TGTGCCAGCAGCTTAGTGGACAGCCCCTACGAGCAGTACTTC. It specifies CASSLVDSPYEQYF.